The following is a T cell receptor beta chain sequence with its context. Its matching antigen is unknown. The data are from a study of CD8 T cells in ankylosing spondylitis. The CDR3 extends over 13 amino acids. V lost 6 bases and J lost 4; bases outside the gene matches: 6. Germline V CDR1 and CDR2: DFQATT, SNEGSKA (reference sequence). Whole-study results and caveats: Reportedly, significant enrichment of disease-linked clones occurred in matched ankylosing spondylitis synovial fluid. Certain motif variants had earlier appeared in reactive arthritis synovial fluid and blood. Peripheral blood held disease-linked clones only at relatively low frequency, and these were CD8+. Seven to nine highly homologous variants made up a TCR beta motif, and this motif appeared characteristic of ankylosing spondylitis blood.

MiXCR was run by TCRdb on the 5' RACE reads, yielding one entry per CDR3 protein. This sample has about 510,000 distinct CDR3 sequences; about 5.7% occur once, and the top ten carry 3% to 4.5%. This rearrangement joins TRBV20-1 to TRBJ2-5; 9 nucleotides agree with TRBD1. This receptor was obtained from a male donor with ankylosing spondylitis. The specimen was blood, either unsorted or a sorted T cell fraction (not recorded which). CDR3 region: CSAAGTGLETQYF. CDR3 nucleotides: TGCAGTGCCGCCGGGACAGGGCTAGAGACCCAGTACTTC.